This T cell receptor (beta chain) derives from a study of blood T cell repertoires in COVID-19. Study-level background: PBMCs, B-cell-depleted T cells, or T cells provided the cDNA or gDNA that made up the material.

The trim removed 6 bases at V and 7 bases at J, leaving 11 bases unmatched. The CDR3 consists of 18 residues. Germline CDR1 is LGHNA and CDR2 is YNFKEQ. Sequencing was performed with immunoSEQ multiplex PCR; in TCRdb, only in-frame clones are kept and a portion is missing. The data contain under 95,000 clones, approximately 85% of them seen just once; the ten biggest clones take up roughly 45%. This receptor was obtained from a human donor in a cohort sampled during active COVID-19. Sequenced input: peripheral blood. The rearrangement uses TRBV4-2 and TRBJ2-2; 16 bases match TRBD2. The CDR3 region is CASSPAGTSGRVIGELFF. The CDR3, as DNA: TGTGCCAGCAGTCCCGCCGGGACTAGCGGGAGGGTGATCGGGGAGCTGTTTTTT.